This TCR beta chain appears in the sequencing data of a study of T cell responses to AZD1222 COVID-19 vaccine. This CDR3 spans 14 amino acids. Trimming took off 5 bases at V and 4 bases at J, with 12 bases between the two ends. Looked up from germline, CDR1 is KGHSH and CDR2 is LQKENI. The data were produced by immunoSEQ multiplex PCR, yet TCRdb's version contains in-frame clones alone and is incomplete. The profile shows roughly 150,000 clones, 90% of them singletons. The genes are TRBV18 and TRBJ1-3; a possible D gene is TRBD1 (6 bases). The source of this sequence is an adult in good health. The specimen comprised peripheral blood, sampled on day 0 of AZD1222 vaccination. The CDR3 DNA follows: TGTGCCAGCTCAGCCCGGGACACAGGAAACACCATATATTTT. It specifies CASSARDTGNTIYF.